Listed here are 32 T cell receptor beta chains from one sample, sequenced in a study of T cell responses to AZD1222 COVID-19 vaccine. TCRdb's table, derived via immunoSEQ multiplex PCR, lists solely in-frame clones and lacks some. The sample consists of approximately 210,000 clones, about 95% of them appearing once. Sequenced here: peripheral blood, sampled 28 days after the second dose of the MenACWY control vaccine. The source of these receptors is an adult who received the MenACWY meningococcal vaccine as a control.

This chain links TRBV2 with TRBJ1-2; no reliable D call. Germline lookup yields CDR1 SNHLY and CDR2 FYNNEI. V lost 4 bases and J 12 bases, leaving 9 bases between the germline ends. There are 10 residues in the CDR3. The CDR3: CASSAVSHTF. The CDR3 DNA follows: TGTGCCAGCAGTGCAGTTAGCCACACCTTC.

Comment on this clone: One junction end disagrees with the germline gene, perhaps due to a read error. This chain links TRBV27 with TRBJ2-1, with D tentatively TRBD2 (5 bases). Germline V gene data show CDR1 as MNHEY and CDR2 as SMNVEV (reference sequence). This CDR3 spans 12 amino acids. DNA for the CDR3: TGTGCCACCAGTGTACGGGGAAATGAGCAGTTCTTC. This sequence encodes CATSVRGNEQFF.

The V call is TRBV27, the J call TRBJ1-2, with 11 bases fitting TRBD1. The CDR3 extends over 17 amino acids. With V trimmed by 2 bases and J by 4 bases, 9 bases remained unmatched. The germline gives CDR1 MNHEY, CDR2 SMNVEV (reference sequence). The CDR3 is CASSLTGTGGAVYGYTF. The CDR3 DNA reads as TGTGCCAGCAGTTTAACCGGGACAGGGGGGGCCGTCTATGGCTACACCTTC.

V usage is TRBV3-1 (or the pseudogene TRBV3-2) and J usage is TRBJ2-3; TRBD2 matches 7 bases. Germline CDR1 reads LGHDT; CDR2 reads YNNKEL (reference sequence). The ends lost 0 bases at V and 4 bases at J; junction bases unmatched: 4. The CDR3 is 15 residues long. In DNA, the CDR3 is TGTGCCAGCAGCCAAGATTCCCTAGCGGCAGATACGCAGTATTTT. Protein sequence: CASSQDSLAADTQYF.

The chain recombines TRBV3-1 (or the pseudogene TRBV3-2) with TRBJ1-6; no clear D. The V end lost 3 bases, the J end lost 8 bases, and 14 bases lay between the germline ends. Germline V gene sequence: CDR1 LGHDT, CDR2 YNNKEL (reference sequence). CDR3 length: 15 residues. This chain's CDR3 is CASSQLTSNDSPLHF. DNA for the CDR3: TGTGCCAGCAGCCAGCTCACCTCGAACGATTCACCCCTCCACTTT.

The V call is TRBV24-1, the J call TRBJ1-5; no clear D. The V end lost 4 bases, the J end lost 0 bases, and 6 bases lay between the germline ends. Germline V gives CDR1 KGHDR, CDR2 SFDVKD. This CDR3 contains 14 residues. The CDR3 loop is CATSDHRSNQPQHF. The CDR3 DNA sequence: TGTGCCACCAGTGACCACCGTAGCAATCAGCCCCAGCATTTT.

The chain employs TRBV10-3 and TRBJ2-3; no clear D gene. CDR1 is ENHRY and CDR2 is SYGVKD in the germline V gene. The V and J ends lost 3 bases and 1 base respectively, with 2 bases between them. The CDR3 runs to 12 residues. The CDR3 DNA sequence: TGTGCCATCAGTGAAGGCACAGATACGCAGTATTTT. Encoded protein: CAISEGTDTQYF.

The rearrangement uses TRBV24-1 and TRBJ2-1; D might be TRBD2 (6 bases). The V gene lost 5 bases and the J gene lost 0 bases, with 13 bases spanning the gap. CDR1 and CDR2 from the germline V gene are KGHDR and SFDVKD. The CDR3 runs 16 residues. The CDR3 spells CATSAGTFHSYNEQFF. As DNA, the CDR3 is TGTGCCACCAGTGCTGGGACTTTTCACTCCTACAATGAGCAGTTCTTC.

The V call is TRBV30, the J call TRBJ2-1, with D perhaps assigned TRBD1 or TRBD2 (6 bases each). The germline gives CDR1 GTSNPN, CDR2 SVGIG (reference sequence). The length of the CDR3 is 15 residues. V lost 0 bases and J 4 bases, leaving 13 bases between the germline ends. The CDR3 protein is CAWSVLGGLYNEQFF. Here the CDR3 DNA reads TGTGCCTGGAGTGTACTAGGGGGACTTTACAATGAGCAGTTCTTC.

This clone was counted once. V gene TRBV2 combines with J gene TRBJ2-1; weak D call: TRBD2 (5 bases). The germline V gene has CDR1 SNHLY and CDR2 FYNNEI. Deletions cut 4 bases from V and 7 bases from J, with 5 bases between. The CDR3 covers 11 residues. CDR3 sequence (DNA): TGTGCCAGCAGTGGGGAGAATGAGCAGTTCTTC. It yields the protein CASSGENEQFF. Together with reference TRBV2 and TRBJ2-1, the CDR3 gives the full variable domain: EPEVTQTPSHQVTQMGQEVILRCVPISNHLYFYWYRQILGQKVEFLVSFYNNEISEKSEIFDDQFSVERPDGSNFTLKIRSTKLEDSAMYFCASSGENEQFFGPGTRLTVL.

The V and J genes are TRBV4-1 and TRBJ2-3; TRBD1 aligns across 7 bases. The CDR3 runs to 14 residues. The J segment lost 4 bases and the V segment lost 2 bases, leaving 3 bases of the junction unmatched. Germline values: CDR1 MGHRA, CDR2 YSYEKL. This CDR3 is CASSQRTGPDTQYF. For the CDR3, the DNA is TGCGCCAGCAGCCAACGGACAGGCCCAGATACGCAGTATTTT.

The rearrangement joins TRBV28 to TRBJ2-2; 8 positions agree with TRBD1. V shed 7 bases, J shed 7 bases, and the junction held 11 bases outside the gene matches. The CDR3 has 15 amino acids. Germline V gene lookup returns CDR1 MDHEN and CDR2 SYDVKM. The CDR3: CASISTGDYDGELFF. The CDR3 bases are TGTGCCAGCATATCGACAGGGGATTATGACGGGGAGCTGTTTTTT. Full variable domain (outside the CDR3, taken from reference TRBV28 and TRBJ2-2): DVKVTQSSRYLVKRTGEKVFLECVQDMDHENMFWYRQDPGLGLRLIYFSYDVKMKEKGDIPEGYSVSREKKERFSLILESASTNQTSMYLCASISTGDYDGELFFGEGSRLTVL.

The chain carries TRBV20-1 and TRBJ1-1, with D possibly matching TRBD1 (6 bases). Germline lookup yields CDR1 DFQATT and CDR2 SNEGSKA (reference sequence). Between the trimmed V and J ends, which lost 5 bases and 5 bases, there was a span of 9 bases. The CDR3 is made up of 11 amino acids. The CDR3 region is CSASRGTEAFF. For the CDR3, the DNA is TGCAGTGCTTCTAGGGGGACTGAAGCTTTCTTT.

The CDR3 region is CASSSRQIGTDTQYF. In DNA form, the CDR3 reads TGTGCCAGCTCATCCAGACAGATCGGCACAGATACGCAGTATTTT. The rearrangement links TRBV18 to TRBJ2-3; D is perhaps TRBD1 (5 bases). Trimming left V 5 bases short and J 1 base short, with 13 bases between. The germline gives CDR1 KGHSH, CDR2 LQKENI. This CDR3 region has 15 residues.

CDR3 bases: TGTGCCAGCAGTACGGTAGATCCCAGCACAGATACGCAGTATTTT. This sequence encodes CASSTVDPSTDTQYF. The chain is built from TRBV6-5 and TRBJ2-3; D ambiguous. This CDR3 region has 15 residues. V lost 5 bases and J 0 bases, leaving 12 bases between the germline ends. Germline CDR1 reads MNHEY; CDR2 reads SVGAGI.

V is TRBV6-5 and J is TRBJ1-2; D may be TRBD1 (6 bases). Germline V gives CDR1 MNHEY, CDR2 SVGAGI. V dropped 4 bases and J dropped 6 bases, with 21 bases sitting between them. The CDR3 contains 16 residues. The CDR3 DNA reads TGTGCCAGCAGTTCAGGCCGGGGGCAGTTTAGTGATGGCTACACCTTC. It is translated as CASSSGRGQFSDGYTF.

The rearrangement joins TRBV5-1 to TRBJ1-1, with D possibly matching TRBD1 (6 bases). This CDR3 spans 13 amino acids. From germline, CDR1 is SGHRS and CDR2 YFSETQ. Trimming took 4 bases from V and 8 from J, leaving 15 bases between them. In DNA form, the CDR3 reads TGCGCCAGCAGCCTGGACAGCCTCTTAGAAGCTTTCTTT. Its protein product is CASSLDSLLEAFF.

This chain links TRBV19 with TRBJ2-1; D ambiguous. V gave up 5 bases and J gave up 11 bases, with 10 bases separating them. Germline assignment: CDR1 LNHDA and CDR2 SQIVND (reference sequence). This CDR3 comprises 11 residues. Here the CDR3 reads CASSARSQQFF. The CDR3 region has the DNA TGTGCCAGTAGTGCGAGGAGTCAGCAGTTCTTC.

The CDR3 sequence: CASSDLSSGGAETQYF. The CDR3 nucleotides read TGTGCCAGCAGTGACTTGTCTAGCGGGGGGGCAGAGACCCAGTACTTC. The chain carries TRBV6-4 and TRBJ2-5, with 12 bases fitting TRBD2. Trimming removed 1 base from V and 4 bases from J; junction bases left unmatched: 4. The CDR3 totals 16 residues. The germline V gene encodes CDR1 MRHNA and CDR2 SNTAGT.

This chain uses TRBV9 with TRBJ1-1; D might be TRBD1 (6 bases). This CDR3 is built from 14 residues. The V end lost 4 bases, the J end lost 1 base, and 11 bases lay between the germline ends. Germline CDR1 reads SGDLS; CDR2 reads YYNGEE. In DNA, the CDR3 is TGTGCCAGCAGCCCCCGGGGGCCGAACACTGAAGCTTTCTTT. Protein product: CASSPRGPNTEAFF. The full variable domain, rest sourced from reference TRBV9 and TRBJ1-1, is DSGVTQTPKHLITATGQRVTLRCSPRSGDLSVYWYQQSLDQGLQFLIQYYNGEERAKGNILERFSAQQFPDLHSELNLSSLELGDSALYFCASSPRGPNTEAFFGQGTRLTVV.

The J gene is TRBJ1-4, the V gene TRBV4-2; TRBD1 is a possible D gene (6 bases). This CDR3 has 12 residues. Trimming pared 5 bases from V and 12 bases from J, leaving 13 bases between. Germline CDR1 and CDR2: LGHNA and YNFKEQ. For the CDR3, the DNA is TGTGCCAGCAGCTTTTTACAGGGAGAACTGTTTTTT. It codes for CASSFLQGELFF.

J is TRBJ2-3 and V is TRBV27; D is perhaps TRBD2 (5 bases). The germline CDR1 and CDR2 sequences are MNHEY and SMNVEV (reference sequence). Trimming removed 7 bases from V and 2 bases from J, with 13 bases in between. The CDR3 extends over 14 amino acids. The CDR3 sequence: CASIPAGPTDTQYF. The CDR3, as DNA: TGTGCCAGCATACCCGCGGGCCCCACAGATACGCAGTATTTT.

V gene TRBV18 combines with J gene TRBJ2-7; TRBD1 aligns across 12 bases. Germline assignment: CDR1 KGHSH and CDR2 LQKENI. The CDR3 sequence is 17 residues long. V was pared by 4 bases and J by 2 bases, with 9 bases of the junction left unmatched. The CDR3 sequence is CASSLGTGGSPTYEQYF. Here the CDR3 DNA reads TGTGCCAGCTCACTAGGGACAGGGGGCTCCCCCACCTACGAGCAGTACTTC.

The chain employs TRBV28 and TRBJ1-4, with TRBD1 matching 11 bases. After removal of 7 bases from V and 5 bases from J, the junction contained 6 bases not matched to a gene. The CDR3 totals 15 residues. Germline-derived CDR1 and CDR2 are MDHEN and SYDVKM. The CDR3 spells CASNPRTGGNEKLFF. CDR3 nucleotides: TGTGCCAGCAACCCAAGGACAGGGGGCAATGAAAAACTGTTTTTT.

CDR3 DNA sequence: TGTGCCAGCAGCCGGGGAGATCAGCCCCAGCATTTT. It encodes CASSRGDQPQHF. This chain connects TRBV7-8 to TRBJ1-5; D gene ambiguous. Germline assignment: CDR1 SGHVS and CDR2 FQNEAQ. The CDR3 loop spans 12 amino acids. V shed 5 bases and J shed 5 bases, with 7 bases lying between them. The whole variable domain, remainder taken from reference TRBV7-8 and TRBJ1-5, is GAGVSQSPRYKVAKRGQDVALRCDPISGHVSLFWYQQALGQGPEFLTYFQNEAQLDKSGLPSDRFFAERPEGSVSTLKIQRTQQEDSAVYLCASSRGDQPQHFGDGTRLSIL.

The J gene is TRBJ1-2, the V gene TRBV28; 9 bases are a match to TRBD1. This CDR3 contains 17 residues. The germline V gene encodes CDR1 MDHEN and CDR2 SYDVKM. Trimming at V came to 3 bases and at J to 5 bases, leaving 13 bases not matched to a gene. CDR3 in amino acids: CASSFPGQGTKFYGYTF. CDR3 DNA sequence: TGTGCCAGCAGTTTCCCGGGACAGGGAACCAAATTTTATGGCTACACCTTC.

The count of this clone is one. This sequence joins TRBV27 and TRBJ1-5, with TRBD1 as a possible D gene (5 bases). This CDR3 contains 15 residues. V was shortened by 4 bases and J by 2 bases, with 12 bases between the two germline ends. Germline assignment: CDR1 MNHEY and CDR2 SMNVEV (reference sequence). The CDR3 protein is CASSSFWGGNQPQHF. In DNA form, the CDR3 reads TGTGCCAGCAGTTCCTTTTGGGGGGGCAATCAGCCCCAGCATTTT.

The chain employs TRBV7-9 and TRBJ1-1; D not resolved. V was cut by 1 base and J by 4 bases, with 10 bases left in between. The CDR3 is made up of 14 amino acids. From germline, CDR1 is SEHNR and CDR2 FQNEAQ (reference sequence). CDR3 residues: CASSLVRGPTEAFF. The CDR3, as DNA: TGTGCCAGCAGCTTAGTTCGCGGGCCCACTGAAGCTTTCTTT.

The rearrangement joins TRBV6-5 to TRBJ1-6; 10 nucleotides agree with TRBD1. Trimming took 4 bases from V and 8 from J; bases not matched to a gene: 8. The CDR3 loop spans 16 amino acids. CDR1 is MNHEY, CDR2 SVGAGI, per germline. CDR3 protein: CASSSPTGGSYSPLHF. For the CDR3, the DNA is TGTGCCAGCAGTTCCCCGACAGGGGGCAGTTATTCACCCCTCCACTTT.

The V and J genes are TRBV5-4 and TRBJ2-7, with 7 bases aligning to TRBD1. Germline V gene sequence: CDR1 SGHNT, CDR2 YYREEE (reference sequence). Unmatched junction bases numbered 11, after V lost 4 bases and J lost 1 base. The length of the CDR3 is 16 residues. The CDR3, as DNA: TGTGCCAGCAGCGAAAGTTTACAGGGGCCTTCCTACGAGCAGTACTTC. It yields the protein CASSESLQGPSYEQYF.

CDR3 protein: CATSRARESNQPQHF. CDR3 nucleotide sequence: TGTGCCACCAGCAGAGCCCGGGAATCCAATCAGCCCCAGCATTTT. The rearrangement joins TRBV15 to TRBJ1-5, with D unclear. The CDR3 runs 15 residues. CDR1 is LNHNV, CDR2 YYDKDF, per germline (reference sequence). Trimming took 1 base from V and 3 from J, leaving 10 bases between them.

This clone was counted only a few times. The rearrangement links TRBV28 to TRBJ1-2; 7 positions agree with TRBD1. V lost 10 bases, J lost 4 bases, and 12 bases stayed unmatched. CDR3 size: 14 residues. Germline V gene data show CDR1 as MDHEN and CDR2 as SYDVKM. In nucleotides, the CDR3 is TGTGCCACCCAACCCGGACAGGCGACCTATGGCTACACCTTC. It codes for CATQPGQATYGYTF.